This T cell receptor beta chain came from a study of CD8 T cell repertoires and HIV-1 epitope variants. Assay: immunoSEQ multiplex PCR; the TCRdb copy retains only in-frame clones and omits some. The data show roughly 5,000 clones, with around 66% seen just once and around 45% held by the top ten. Turning to this clone: Its antigen is as yet unknown.

This receptor was obtained from a male donor with HIV. The sequencing sample was made of cultured CD8+ T cells derived from PBMCs.

CDR3 coding DNA: TGCGCCAGCAGCCCCACAGGCCTAGGGGCCGGGGAGCTGTTTTTT. Translated: CASSPTGLGAGELFF. V and J are TRBV4-3 and TRBJ2-2; a possible D gene is TRBD1 (5 bases). The V end was cut by 4 bases, the J end by 6 bases, with 15 bases between. CDR1 and CDR2 from the germline V gene are LGHNA and YSLEER. This CDR3 is built from 15 residues.